This TCR beta chain was sequenced in a study of a mutant IDH1 vaccine in newly diagnosed glioma. Trimming shortened V by 5 bases and J by 0 bases, and 8 bases separated the two germline ends. In germline, CDR1 is SNHLY, CDR2 FYNNEI. The CDR3 spans 14 residues. Time point denoted: week 35, safety follow-up. One vaccine dose held 300 ug of mutant IDH1 20-mer peptide and came with topical imiquimod. Patients received eight vaccinations in weeks 1, 3, 5, 7, 11, 15, 19, 23. In regard to this clone: Its antigen remains unknown.

The study, taken as a whole, reports: Seemingly, pseudoprogression had no relation to changes in the top peripheral T cell clonotypes.

Method: immunoSEQ multiplex PCR; TCRdb's copy keeps in-frame clones and lacks some. The repertoire holds around 52,000 clones, roughly four fifths seen once, with more than 10% in the top ten. The TCR was taken from a middle-aged man with glioma. The sample was PBMCs, taken from a glioma patient whose treatment included an IDH1 peptide vaccine. V and J are TRBV2 and TRBJ1-3; D is undetermined. CDR3 in DNA: TGTGCCAGCAGTTATATAGACTCTGGAAACACCATATATTTT. This sequence encodes CASSYIDSGNTIYF.